This TCR beta chain came from a study of a mutant IDH1 vaccine in newly diagnosed glioma. Study-wide context: The treated group averaged about 39 years old and was roughly 60% male, 37.5% female. Receipt of radiotherapy, temozolomide, or both preceded the study, and most received both. Study results and limitations: Among all patients, vaccine-induced immune responses occurred in around 94%.

As regards this clone: Antigen: not known. One end of the junction does not line up with germline, which may come from a read error.

As for time point: baseline, week 1 (first vaccination visit). As for treatment: pre-vaccination baseline after standard-of-care therapy. Each of the donors came in with new WHO grade 3 or 4 astrocytomas that were IDH1-mutant and ATRX-lost. Libraries were prepared by immunoSEQ multiplex PCR; TCRdb keeps only in-frame clonotypes and omits some of them. The data show tens of thousands of clones, 86% seen once. This clonotype was sampled from a man aged 40-55 years with glioma. Here the sequenced sample was PBMCs, taken from a glioma patient treated with radiotherapy, temozolomide or both.

The DNA for the CDR3 is TGTGCTAGCAGCTTAGCGCCGGAAGGATCGGGCGAGCAGTACTTC. It is translated as CASSLAPEGSGEQYF. The V call is TRBV7-7, the J call TRBJ2-7; TRBD2 is a possible D gene (5 bases). This CDR3 contains 15 residues. Per germline, CDR1 SSHAT and CDR2 FNYEAQ (reference sequence).